Presented here are 21 T cell receptor beta chains from one specimen sequenced in a study of T-cell memory formation after mild COVID-19 (dated by TCRdb to the early 2020s). The library was built by means of 5' RACE. Sequencer: Illumina NovaSeq 6000. The public reads were run again by TCRdb, first through fastp at Q25 and then through MiXCR, and only productive beta chains were kept. One record per CDR3 amino acid sequence lists the most common genes and DNA. This sample holds some 350,000 distinct CDR3 sequences; approximately 16% were observed only once. The ten largest account for about a fifth of the sample. Sequenced sample: PBMCs or a T cell subset sorted from them (not recorded which). The receptors here all came from a man younger than 35 who had mild COVID-19 (a few samples of this study predate the infection). The sample titles of this study are shuffled in the database, so cell type and time point are left out; the donor was told from shared clones.

The rearrangement uses TRBV27 and TRBJ2-7; tentatively, D is TRBD2 (6 bases). The CDR3 is 14 residues long. Germline values: CDR1 MNHEY, CDR2 SMNVEV (reference sequence). V was clipped by 0 bases and J by 6 bases, with 12 bases between them. The CDR3 coding sequence is TGTGCCAGCAGTTTATCGCGGGGCGGAGGCGAGCAGTACGTC. Amino acids: CASSLSRGGGEQYV.

In its sample, this clonotype was seen a few times. The chain is built from TRBV7-3 and TRBJ2-3, with D maybe TRBD2 (6 bases). The length of the CDR3 is 15 residues. The germline V and J ends were trimmed by 4 bases and 1 base, with 12 bases remaining between them. Germline CDR1 is SGHTA and CDR2 is FQGTGA. CDR3 DNA sequence: TGTGCCAGCAGCTCTCCGGGACTCGGCACAGATACGCAGTATTTT. It specifies CASSSPGLGTDTQYF.

This clonotype was observed many times. The chain employs TRBV5-1 and TRBJ2-1; D remains ambiguous. CDR1 SGHRS and CDR2 YFSETQ come from the germline V gene. V gave up 6 bases and J gave up 5 bases, with 6 bases separating them. The CDR3 contains 11 residues. CDR3 loop: CASIANNEQFF. The DNA for the CDR3 is TGCGCCAGCATTGCCAACAATGAGCAGTTCTTC.

The chain recombines TRBV7-2 with TRBJ2-1, with unresolved D. V lost 5 bases, J lost 0 bases, and 26 bases lay in between. From germline, CDR1 is SGHTA and CDR2 FQGNSA. CDR3 length: 20 amino acids. The CDR3 nucleotides read TGTGCCAGCAGCCAACCTAGGCTCCGGATACTTAAACCCTCCTACAATGAGCAGTTCTTC. Amino acids: CASSQPRLRILKPSYNEQFF. Based on the CDR3 plus reference TRBV7-2 and TRBJ2-1, the full variable domain is GAGVSQSPSNKVTEKGKDVELRCDPISGHTALYWYRQSLGQGLEFLIYFQGNSAPDKSGLPSDRFSAERTGGSVSTLTIQRTQQEDSAVYLCASSQPRLRILKPSYNEQFFGPGTRLTVL.

This rearrangement joins TRBV3-1 to TRBJ1-2; D is uncertain. The CDR3 loop spans 14 amino acids. Germline CDR1 is LGHDT and CDR2 is YNNKEL (reference sequence). With 3 bases removed from V and 5 bases from J, the gap between germline ends came to 13 bases. The CDR3: CASSQVPGLYGYTF. In nucleotides, the CDR3 is TGTGCCAGCAGCCAGGTTCCGGGTCTTTATGGCTACACCTTC.

V usage is TRBV10-3 and J usage is TRBJ2-3; unclear D gene. Trimming took 7 bases from V and 0 from J, leaving 8 bases between them. Germline V gene sequence: CDR1 ENHRY, CDR2 SYGVKD. CDR3 length: 13 amino acids. The CDR3 coding sequence is TGTGCCATCACGGCAGTTAGCACAGATACGCAGTATTTT. Protein sequence: CAITAVSTDTQYF.

This clonotype was seen a few times. The chain couples TRBV5-1 to TRBJ2-1; possible D gene TRBD2, 6 bases. Trimming removed 5 bases at V and 0 bases at J, with 15 bases between. The germline gives CDR1 SGHRS, CDR2 YFSETQ. This CDR3 is 16 amino acids long. The CDR3 nucleotides are TGCGCCAGCAGAATTACTAGCCTTTACTCCTACAATGAGCAGTTCTTC. Protein sequence: CASRITSLYSYNEQFF.

V usage is TRBV4-3 and J usage is TRBJ1-5, with a possible D match to TRBD1 (5 bases). Per the germline V gene, CDR1 is LGHNA and CDR2 is YSLEER. The CDR3 has 15 residues. The V end lost 0 bases, the J end lost 5 bases, and 11 bases lay between the germline ends. The DNA for the CDR3 is TGCGCCAGCAGCCAAGAAGGGGACCCGGATCAGCCCCAGCATTTT. Translation gives CASSQEGDPDQPQHF.

The chain links TRBV6-5 to TRBJ1-6; possible D gene TRBD1, 5 bases. Germline V lookup: CDR1 MNHEY, CDR2 SVGAGI. CDR3 length: 16 amino acids. The V gene lost 6 bases and the J gene lost 0 bases, with 12 bases spanning the gap. The CDR3 nucleotides are TGTGCCAGCAGAAGGGGCCTAAGCTCCTATAATTCACCCCTCCACTTT. As protein: CASRRGLSSYNSPLHF.

The gene calls are TRBV12-3 or TRBV12-4 and TRBJ2-2, with D unclear. CDR3 length: 16 amino acids. The V end lost 3 bases, the J end lost 8 bases, and 19 bases lay between the germline ends. The CDR3: CASSFSLMSTKGELFF. The CDR3 DNA follows: TGTGCCAGCAGTTTCTCGCTGATGTCAACTAAGGGGGAGCTGTTTTTT.

The rearrangement joins TRBV6-2 or TRBV6-3 to TRBJ2-1; D gene unclear. Between the trimmed V and J ends, which lost 5 bases and 5 bases, there was a span of 16 bases. In germline, CDR1 is MNHEY, CDR2 SVGEGT. The CDR3 is 15 residues long. The DNA for the CDR3 is TGTGCCAGCAGTCAAACACGCCTCTTAAACAATGAGCAGTTCTTC. This codes for CASSQTRLLNNEQFF.

The V call is TRBV4-1, the J call TRBJ2-1; D might be TRBD2 (7 bases). V was clipped by 2 bases and J by 5 bases, with 13 bases between them. The CDR3 has 15 amino acids. Germline values: CDR1 MGHRA, CDR2 YSYEKL. The CDR3 nucleotides read TGCGCCAGCAGCCAATGGGTCGGGGGGCACAATGAGCAGTTCTTC. This codes for CASSQWVGGHNEQFF.

This clonotype came up a few times. The chain employs TRBV5-5 and TRBJ2-1, with TRBD2 matching 14 bases. In germline, CDR1 is SGHKS, CDR2 YYEKEE (reference sequence). V lost 4 bases, J lost 11 bases, and 8 bases stayed unmatched. The CDR3 length is 15 residues. The CDR3 spells CASSPGLAGGRKQFF. The DNA of the CDR3 is TGTGCCAGCAGCCCCGGACTAGCGGGGGGCCGTAAGCAGTTCTTC.

This clonotype was picked up a small number of times. For the CDR3, the DNA is TGCAGTGCTAGTTTCAGGGACAGGGAGGGATACAATCAGCCCCAGCATTTT. It translates to CSASFRDREGYNQPQHF. The chain joins TRBV20-1 to TRBJ1-5; TRBD1 aligns across 9 bases. CDR3 size: 17 residues. J lost 3 bases, V lost 3 bases, and 12 bases had no gene match. Per germline, CDR1 DFQATT and CDR2 SNEGSKA (reference sequence).

As for this clonotype: At one boundary the junction diverges from the germline segment, which might be a read error. The chain uses TRBV6-5 and TRBJ2-3; 11 bases map to TRBD2. The germline V gene encodes CDR1 MNHEY and CDR2 SVGAGI. This CDR3 is 14 amino acids long. In nucleotides, the CDR3 is TGTGACAGCAGGGGTAGCGGGGGGGGAAATACGCAGTATTTT. Translated, it gives CDSRGSGGGNTQYF.

The chain links TRBV11-1 to TRBJ1-3; D gene unclear. V was trimmed by 8 bases and J by 0 bases, leaving 11 bases between them. The CDR3 is 14 amino acids. Germline V gene lookup returns CDR1 SGHAT and CDR2 FQDESV (reference sequence). CDR3 coding DNA: TGTGCCAGCTCAAAACGGAACTCTGGAAACACCATATATTTT. Translation gives CASSKRNSGNTIYF.

This clonotype was seen more than once but under ten times. The chain recombines TRBV5-1 with TRBJ2-7, with 11 bases aligning to TRBD2. V was pared by 0 bases and J by 5 bases, with 4 bases of the junction left unmatched. Germline V gene data show CDR1 as SGHRS and CDR2 as YFSETQ. This CDR3 comprises 15 residues. This CDR3 reads CASSLGLAGINEQYV. In DNA, the CDR3 is TGCGCCAGCAGCTTGGGACTAGCGGGGATCAACGAGCAGTACGTC.

This clonotype was observed at least ten times. This chain uses TRBV5-1 with TRBJ2-7; TRBD1 is a possible D gene (5 bases). This CDR3 is 12 amino acids long. The germline CDR1 and CDR2 sequences are SGHRS and YFSETQ. V was pared by 0 bases and J by 4 bases, with 5 bases between. CDR3 protein: CASSLDRYEQYF. CDR3 DNA: TGCGCCAGCAGCTTGGACAGGTACGAGCAGTACTTC.

This clonotype was counted only a few times. J is TRBJ2-5 and V is TRBV27, with 8 bases identical to TRBD2. V lost 4 bases to trimming and J lost 0 bases; unmatched junction nucleotides: 4. The CDR3 runs to 15 residues. Germline V gene lookup returns CDR1 MNHEY and CDR2 SMNVEV (reference sequence). The CDR3 reads CASSSLAGYQETQYF. The CDR3, as DNA: TGTGCCAGCAGTTCCTTAGCGGGGTACCAAGAGACCCAGTACTTC.

This clonotype has only a few counts. DNA of the CDR3: TGTGCCAGCAGCGGGGACCGGAACACTGAAGCTTTCTTT. This codes for CASSGDRNTEAFF. The chain links TRBV6-1 to TRBJ1-1, with TRBD1 as a possible D gene (5 bases). V lost 6 bases to trimming and J lost 1 base, with 9 bases between them. Germline V gives CDR1 MNHNS, CDR2 SASEGT. The CDR3 is 13 residues long.

The chain employs TRBV20-1 and TRBJ1-1, with 7 bases lining up with TRBD1. The ends lost 0 bases at V and 4 bases at J; junction bases unmatched: 8. The CDR3 sequence is 15 residues long. The germline V gene encodes CDR1 DFQATT and CDR2 SNEGSKA (reference sequence). For the CDR3, the DNA is TGCAGTGCTAGAGAGTTGACAGGGAAGAGCACTGAAGCTTTCTTT. Translation gives CSARELTGKSTEAFF.